This T cell receptor (beta chain) was profiled in a study of blood T cell repertoires in COVID-19. Overall study: Spain, Italy and the United States supplied samples that represented acute and convalescent COVID-19.

Living in 24 US areas, the participants were between about 18 and 90 years of age. Two consecutive negative NP/OP PCR tests, clearance, or resolved symptoms defined Cohort 3 recovery. This CDR3 comprises 14 residues. Trimming pared 2 bases from V and 1 base from J, leaving 5 bases between. The germline CDR1 and CDR2 sequences are LNHDA and SQIVND (reference sequence). Study processing details: By means of reference gene primer amplification, nucleated cell counts were estimated. Clones were sequenced by immunoSEQ multiplex PCR, and TCRdb holds only the in-frame ones, with some missing. The V and J calls and clone size were taken over from that table, and D and trimming were inferred from the DNA. There are 200,000 to 250,000 clones in the sample; nearly 90% occur only once, and less than 14% lies in the top ten.

This TCR was sampled from a man younger than 40 who had recovered from COVID-19. This chain uses TRBV19 with TRBJ1-4, with unresolved D. Specimen: PBMCs or T cells enriched from blood (not recorded which). The CDR3 here is CASSIIGTNEKLFF. CDR3 DNA sequence: TGTGCCAGTAGTATAATCGGAACTAATGAAAAACTGTTTTTT. Full variable domain (outside the CDR3, taken from reference TRBV19 and TRBJ1-4): DGGITQSPKYLFRKEGQNVTLSCEQNLNHDAMYWYRQDPGQGLRLIYYSQIVNDFQKGDIAEGYSVSREKKESFPLTVTSAQKNPTAFYLCASSIIGTNEKLFFGSGTQLSVL.